The next 22 T cell receptor beta chains were all read from a single sample in a study of blood T cell repertoires in COVID-19. Here immunoSEQ multiplex PCR was the method, and the copy in TCRdb shows in-frame clones only, minus some. The sample records 110,000 or so clones, about 87% being singletons. The sample comprised peripheral blood. The receptors shown here come from a woman aged 45-65 years with acute or convalescent COVID-19.

This chain joins TRBV5-6 and TRBJ2-1; 10 nucleotides match TRBD1. The ends lost 4 bases at V and 6 bases at J; junction bases unmatched: 10. CDR3 size: 16 residues. Germline V gene lookup returns CDR1 SGHDT and CDR2 YYEEEE. For the CDR3, the DNA is TGTGCCAGCAGCCCGCCCGGGACAGGGGCCCGCAATGAGCAGTTCTTC. Amino acids: CASSPPGTGARNEQFF. The full variable domain, rest sourced from reference TRBV5-6 and TRBJ2-1, is DAGVTQSPTHLIKTRGQQVTLRCSPKSGHDTVSWYQQALGQGPQFIFQYYEEEERQRGNFPDRFSGHQFPNYSSELNVNALLLGDSALYLCASSPPGTGARNEQFFGPGTRLTVL.

This clone was seen a handful of times. V gene TRBV24-1 combines with J gene TRBJ1-5, with D unclear. V was trimmed by 9 bases and J by 9 bases, leaving 8 bases between them. The germline V gene has CDR1 KGHDR and CDR2 SFDVKD. The CDR3 has 10 residues. DNA for the CDR3: TGTGCCACCGTGGGCCGGCCCCAGCATTTT. Protein sequence: CATVGRPQHF.

J is TRBJ1-1 and V is TRBV14; a weak D match, TRBD1 (5 bases). This CDR3 is 14 amino acids long. Per the germline V gene, CDR1 is SGHDN and CDR2 is FVKESK. The V end lost 0 bases, the J end lost 6 bases, and 11 bases lay between the germline ends. The CDR3 nucleotides read TGTGCCAGCAGCCAAGAAGGGACTGGAGCTGAAGCTTTCTTT. Encoded protein: CASSQEGTGAEAFF.

The genes are TRBV28 and TRBJ2-1; D remains unclear. Germline-derived CDR1 and CDR2 are MDHEN and SYDVKM. V shed 5 bases and J shed 3 bases, with 8 bases lying between them. The CDR3 consists of 13 residues. The CDR3 loop reads CASSPWSYNEQFF. The CDR3 DNA follows: TGTGCCAGCAGTCCTTGGAGCTACAATGAGCAGTTCTTC.

The chain couples TRBV12-3 or TRBV12-4 to TRBJ1-5; D is perhaps TRBD1 (5 bases). The CDR3 length is 12 residues. Between the trimmed V and J ends, which lost 6 bases and 9 bases, there was a span of 12 bases. The CDR3 loop is CASRSGGGPQHF. CDR3 DNA sequence: TGTGCCAGCAGGTCCGGGGGTGGGCCCCAGCATTTT.

The CDR3 region has the DNA TGTGCCAGCAGCTCCCTGGATACGCAGTATTTT. Protein: CASSSLDTQYF. J is TRBJ2-3 and V is TRBV5-6; no clear D gene. V was trimmed by 3 bases and J by 6 bases, leaving 5 bases between them. CDR3 length: 11 amino acids. From germline, CDR1 is SGHDT and CDR2 YYEEEE.

The chain links TRBV28 to TRBJ1-5; the D gene is possibly TRBD1 (6 bases). The germline CDR1 and CDR2 sequences are MDHEN and SYDVKM. V lost 8 bases and J lost 7, with 15 bases in between. The CDR3 sequence is 13 residues long. The CDR3 DNA sequence: TGTGCCAGCCAGGGGCGGTCTGGACAGCCCCAGCATTTT. It translates to CASQGRSGQPQHF.

The chain combines TRBV27 with TRBJ1-1, with TRBD1 matching 10 bases. J lost 4 bases, V lost 4 bases, and 15 bases had no gene match. CDR1 and CDR2 from the germline V gene are MNHEY and SMNVEV (reference sequence). This CDR3 comprises 18 residues. This CDR3 is CASSSVRALGTGVTEAFF. The CDR3 region has the DNA TGTGCCAGCAGTTCTGTTAGGGCGCTGGGGACAGGGGTCACTGAAGCTTTCTTT.

This chain links TRBV6-6 with TRBJ1-2; 7 bases match TRBD1. Germline assignment: CDR1 MNHNY and CDR2 SVGAGI (reference sequence). The CDR3 spans 15 residues. The trim removed 0 bases at V and 4 bases at J, leaving 5 bases unmatched. In nucleotides, the CDR3 is TGTGCCAGCAGTTACTCTGACAGGGCTCTCTATGGCTACACCTTC. Residues: CASSYSDRALYGYTF.

This chain uses TRBV9 with TRBJ2-7; 11 bases match TRBD1. Germline V CDR1 and CDR2: SGDLS, YYNGEE. Trimming removed 3 bases from V and 3 bases from J; junction bases left unmatched: 2. CDR3 length equals 14 residues. For the CDR3, the DNA is TGTGCCAGCAGCGCCGGGACAGGGGGCTACGAGCAGTACTTC. Amino acids: CASSAGTGGYEQYF.

The chain carries TRBV3-1 (or the pseudogene TRBV3-2) and TRBJ2-3, with a possible D match to TRBD2 (5 bases). Trimming left V 4 bases short and J 7 bases short, with 12 bases between. CDR1 and CDR2 from the germline V gene are LGHDT and YNNKEL (reference sequence). This CDR3 spans 13 amino acids. The chain's CDR3 is CASSRNLGNTQYF. The CDR3 DNA reads TGTGCCAGCAGCCGAAACCTCGGGAATACGCAGTATTTT.

The chain carries TRBV11-2 and TRBJ2-2; a weak D match, TRBD1 (5 bases). The CDR3 sequence is 18 residues long. CDR1 is SGHAT and CDR2 is FQNNGV in the germline V gene. The V end was cut by 6 bases, the J end by 6 bases, with 26 bases between. CDR3 sequence reads: CASRVGQGLIWLAGELFF. DNA for the CDR3: TGTGCCAGCAGGGTGGGGCAGGGTTTAATCTGGTTAGCCGGGGAGCTGTTTTTT.

V gene TRBV6-2 or TRBV6-3 combines with J gene TRBJ1-5; D may be TRBD1 (6 bases). The germline V gene has CDR1 MNHEY and CDR2 SVGEGT. CDR3 length equals 13 residues. V was shortened by 6 bases and J by 8 bases, with 14 bases between the two germline ends. This chain's CDR3 is CASSLQGGEPQHF. The CDR3 region has the DNA TGTGCCAGCAGCCTCCAAGGGGGTGAGCCCCAGCATTTT.

The genes are TRBV5-6 and TRBJ1-2, with 10 positions matching TRBD1. Germline CDR1 is SGHDT and CDR2 is YYEEEE. V lost 4 bases and J lost 8; bases outside the gene matches: 8. The CDR3 loop spans 14 amino acids. The CDR3 spells CASSRRDRGGGYTF. CDR3 nucleotides: TGTGCCAGCAGCCGTAGGGACAGGGGAGGCGGCTACACCTTC. Together with reference TRBV5-6 and TRBJ1-2, the CDR3 gives the full variable domain: DAGVTQSPTHLIKTRGQQVTLRCSPKSGHDTVSWYQQALGQGPQFIFQYYEEEERQRGNFPDRFSGHQFPNYSSELNVNALLLGDSALYLCASSRRDRGGGYTFGSGTRLTVV.

The V and J genes are TRBV7-2 and TRBJ2-1, with TRBD1 identical over 7 bases. The CDR3 length is 14 residues. Per the germline V gene, CDR1 is SGHTA and CDR2 is FQGNSA. V shed 5 bases, J shed 6 bases, and the junction held 7 bases outside the gene matches. The CDR3 DNA reads as TGTGCCAGCAGCATGAGACAGGGCCGCAATGAGCAGTTCTTC. Amino acids: CASSMRQGRNEQFF.

V and J are TRBV5-5 and TRBJ1-2; weak D call: TRBD1 (6 bases). Trimming shortened V by 0 bases and J by 8 bases, and 14 bases separated the two germline ends. CDR1 and CDR2 from the germline V gene are SGHKS and YYEKEE (reference sequence). This CDR3 is built from 14 residues. CDR3 sequence reads: CASSLGAGADGYTF. In DNA, the CDR3 is TGTGCCAGCAGCTTGGGGGCAGGGGCGGACGGCTACACCTTC.

The chain recombines TRBV12-3 or TRBV12-4 with TRBJ1-2; possible D gene TRBD1, 6 bases. V dropped 1 base and J dropped 13 bases, with 16 bases sitting between them. The CDR3 contains 13 residues. Written as DNA, the CDR3 is TGTGCCAGCAGTTTAGTGGGGGCGCTATTAGGCACCTTC. Protein product: CASSLVGALLGTF.

As DNA, the CDR3 is TGTGCCAGCAGGTTCGGGGGGATGCCCGGGGAGCTGTTTTTT. Its translation: CASRFGGMPGELFF. The chain links TRBV7-9 to TRBJ2-2; 7 positions match TRBD2. Germline loops: CDR1 SEHNR, CDR2 FQNEAQ (reference sequence). V trimming: 6 bases; J trimming: 6 bases; junction bases outside the gene matches: 7. This CDR3 has 14 residues.

The chain couples TRBV7-2 to TRBJ2-1; 11 nucleotides agree with TRBD2. Trimming at V came to 3 bases and at J to 3 bases, leaving 1 base not matched to a gene. Germline V CDR1 and CDR2: SGHTA, FQGNSA. The CDR3 runs to 15 residues. CDR3 amino acids: CASSLGLADYNEQFF. The DNA for the CDR3 is TGTGCCAGCAGCTTGGGACTAGCGGACTACAATGAGCAGTTCTTC.

V gene TRBV6-5 combines with J gene TRBJ2-7, with 8 bases identical to TRBD2. Germline CDR1 and CDR2: MNHEY and SVGAGI. V dropped 3 bases and J dropped 4; count of bases not matched to a gene: 5. CDR3 length: 14 residues. The CDR3 DNA is TGTGCCAGCAGTTATCGGGGGGGGAAGTACGAGCAGTACTTC. It codes for CASSYRGGKYEQYF.

This clone was seen once. The chain has TRBV2 and TRBJ2-5, with 8 bases lining up with TRBD1. With 6 bases clipped from V and 4 bases from J, the junction kept 4 bases outside the gene matches. Germline V gene data show CDR1 as SNHLY and CDR2 as FYNNEI. The CDR3 consists of 13 residues. The chain's CDR3 is CASRVTGGETQYF. Written as DNA, the CDR3 is TGTGCCAGCAGGGTAACAGGGGGAGAGACCCAGTACTTC.

The chain's CDR3 is CASSFLGLNTEAFF. The CDR3, as DNA: TGTGCCAGCAGCTTCCTCGGTTTGAACACTGAAGCTTTCTTT. This chain joins TRBV5-6 and TRBJ1-1; D remains ambiguous. This CDR3 region has 14 residues. Germline loops: CDR1 SGHDT, CDR2 YYEEEE. Trimming left V 2 bases short and J 0 bases short, with 8 bases between. The complete variable domain, with remaining parts taken from reference TRBV5-6 and TRBJ1-1, reads DAGVTQSPTHLIKTRGQQVTLRCSPKSGHDTVSWYQQALGQGPQFIFQYYEEEERQRGNFPDRFSGHQFPNYSSELNVNALLLGDSALYLCASSFLGLNTEAFFGQGTRLTVV.